This T cell receptor (beta chain) was recovered during a study of T cell repertoires in cytomegalovirus infection. Notes on this clonotype: Its antigen remains unidentified.

Germline V lookup: CDR1 SGHDT, CDR2 YYEEEE. Trimming cost V 0 bases and J 11 bases, with 8 bases left between them. This CDR3 comprises 11 residues. MiXCR was run by TCRdb on the reads, yielding one entry per CDR3 protein. Among 680,000 or so distinct CDR3 sequences listed, 30% to 35% were seen once. Study findings and constraints: Dominant in the ex vivo response were TCR beta clonotypes restricted by HLA-C and specific for CMV.

The sequence was obtained from a human donor in good health (CMV status not recorded). Some clones in this sample may be carry-over from other donors' samples. The sample here was cultured PBMCs, taken from culture after CMV antigen stimulation. The rearrangement joins TRBV5-6 to TRBJ1-1; D ambiguous. The CDR3 DNA sequence: TGTGCCAGCAGCTTGGAGGGTGATGCTTTCTTT. Its protein product is CASSLEGDAFF. The variable domain in full, with the rest retrieved from reference TRBV5-6 and TRBJ1-1, is DAGVTQSPTHLIKTRGQQVTLRCSPKSGHDTVSWYQQALGQGPQFIFQYYEEEERQRGNFPDRFSGHQFPNYSSELNVNALLLGDSALYLCASSLEGDAFFGQGTRLTVV.